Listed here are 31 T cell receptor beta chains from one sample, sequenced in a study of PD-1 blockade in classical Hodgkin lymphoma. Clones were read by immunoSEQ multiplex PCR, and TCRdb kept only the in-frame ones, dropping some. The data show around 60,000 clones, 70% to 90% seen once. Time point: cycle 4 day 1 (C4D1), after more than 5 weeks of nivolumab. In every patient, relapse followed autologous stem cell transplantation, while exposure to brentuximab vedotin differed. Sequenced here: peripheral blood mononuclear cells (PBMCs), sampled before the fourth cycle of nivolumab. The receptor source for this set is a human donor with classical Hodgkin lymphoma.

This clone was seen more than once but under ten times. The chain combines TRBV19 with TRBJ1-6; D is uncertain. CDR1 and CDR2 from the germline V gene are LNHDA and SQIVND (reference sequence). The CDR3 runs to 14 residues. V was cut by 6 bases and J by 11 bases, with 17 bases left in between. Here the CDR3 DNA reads TGTGCCAGTAGACCATTCGGGGAATGGCCACCCCTCCACTTT. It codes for CASRPFGEWPPLHF.

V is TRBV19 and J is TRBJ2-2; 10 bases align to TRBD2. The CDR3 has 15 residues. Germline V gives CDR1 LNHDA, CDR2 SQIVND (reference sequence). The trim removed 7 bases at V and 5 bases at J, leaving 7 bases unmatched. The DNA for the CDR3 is TGTGCCAGTATGGAGCTAGCGGGGGCGACCGGGGAGCTGTTTTTT. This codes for CASMELAGATGELFF.

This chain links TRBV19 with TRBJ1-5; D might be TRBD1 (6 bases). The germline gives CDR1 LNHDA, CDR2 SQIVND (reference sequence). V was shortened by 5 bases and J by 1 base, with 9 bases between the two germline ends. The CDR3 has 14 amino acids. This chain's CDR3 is CASSPTGSNQPQHF. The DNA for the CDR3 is TGTGCCAGTAGTCCGACAGGAAGCAATCAGCCCCAGCATTTT. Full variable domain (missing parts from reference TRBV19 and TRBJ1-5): DGGITQSPKYLFRKEGQNVTLSCEQNLNHDAMYWYRQDPGQGLRLIYYSQIVNDFQKGDIAEGYSVSREKKESFPLTVTSAQKNPTAFYLCASSPTGSNQPQHFGDGTRLSIL.

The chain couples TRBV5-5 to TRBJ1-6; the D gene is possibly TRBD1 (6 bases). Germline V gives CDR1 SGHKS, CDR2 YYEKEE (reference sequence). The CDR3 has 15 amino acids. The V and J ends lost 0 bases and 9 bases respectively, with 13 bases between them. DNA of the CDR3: TGTGCCAGCAGCTTGGCGGCAGGGGAGGGTTCACCCCTCCACTTT. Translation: CASSLAAGEGSPLHF.

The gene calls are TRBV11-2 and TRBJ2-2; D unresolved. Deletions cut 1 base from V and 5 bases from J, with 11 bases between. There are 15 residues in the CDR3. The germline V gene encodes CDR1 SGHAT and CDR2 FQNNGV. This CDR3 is CASSLGLVPTGELFF. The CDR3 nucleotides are TGTGCCAGCAGCTTAGGCCTTGTCCCGACCGGGGAGCTGTTTTTT.

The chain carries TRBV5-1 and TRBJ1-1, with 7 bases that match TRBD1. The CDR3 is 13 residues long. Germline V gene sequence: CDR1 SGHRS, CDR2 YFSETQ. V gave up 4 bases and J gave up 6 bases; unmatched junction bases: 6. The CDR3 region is CASSTGTVAEAFF. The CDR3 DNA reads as TGCGCCAGCAGCACCGGGACAGTGGCTGAAGCTTTCTTT.

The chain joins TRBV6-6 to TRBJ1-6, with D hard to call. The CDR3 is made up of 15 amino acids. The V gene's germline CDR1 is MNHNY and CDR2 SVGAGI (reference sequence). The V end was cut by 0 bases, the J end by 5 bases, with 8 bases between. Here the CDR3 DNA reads TGTGCCAGCAGTTACTCAGGGCAGAATAATTCACCCCTCCACTTT. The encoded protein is CASSYSGQNNSPLHF.

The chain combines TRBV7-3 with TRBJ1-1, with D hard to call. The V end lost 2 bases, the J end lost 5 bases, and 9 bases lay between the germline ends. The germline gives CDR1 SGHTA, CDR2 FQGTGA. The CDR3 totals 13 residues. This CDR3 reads CASSLLGLTEAFF. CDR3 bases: TGTGCCAGCAGCTTATTGGGGTTGACTGAAGCTTTCTTT.

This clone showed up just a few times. The CDR3 spells CASSLEGEFGNQPQHF. The DNA for the CDR3 is TGCGCCAGCAGCTTGGAAGGGGAATTCGGTAATCAGCCCCAGCATTTT. The chain couples TRBV5-1 to TRBJ1-5, with D possibly being TRBD1 (5 bases). Germline CDR1 and CDR2: SGHRS and YFSETQ. The germline V and J ends were trimmed by 0 bases and 4 bases, with 14 bases remaining between them. This CDR3 has 16 residues.

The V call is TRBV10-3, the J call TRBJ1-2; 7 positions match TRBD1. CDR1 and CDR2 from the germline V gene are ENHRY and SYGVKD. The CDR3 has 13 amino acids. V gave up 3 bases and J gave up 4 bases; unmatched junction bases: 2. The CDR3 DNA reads TGTGCCATCAGTGAACAGGGGAGCTATGGCTACACCTTC. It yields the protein CAISEQGSYGYTF.

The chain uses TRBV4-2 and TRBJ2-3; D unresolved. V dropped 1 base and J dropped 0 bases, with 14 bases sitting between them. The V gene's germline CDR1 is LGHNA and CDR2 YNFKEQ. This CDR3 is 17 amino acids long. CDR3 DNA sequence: TGTGCCAGCAGCCAAGGAGCGAACTTTCCAAGCACAGATACGCAGTATTTT. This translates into CASSQGANFPSTDTQYF.

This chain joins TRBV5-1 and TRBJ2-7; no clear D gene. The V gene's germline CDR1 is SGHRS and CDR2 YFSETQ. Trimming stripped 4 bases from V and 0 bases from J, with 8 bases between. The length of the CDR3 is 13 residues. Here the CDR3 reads CASSTEYSYEQYF. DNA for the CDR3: TGCGCCAGCAGCACGGAATACTCCTACGAGCAGTACTTC.

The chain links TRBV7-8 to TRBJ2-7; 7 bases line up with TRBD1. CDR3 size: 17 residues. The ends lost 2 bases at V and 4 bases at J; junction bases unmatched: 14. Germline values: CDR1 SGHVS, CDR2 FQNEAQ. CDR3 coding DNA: TGTGCCAGCAGCTTAAAAGGGAGACAGGGTTTTTCTTACGAGCAGTACTTC. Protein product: CASSLKGRQGFSYEQYF.

CDR3 nucleotide sequence: TGTGCCAGCAGGTTTACAGGGGGGTCGGAAGCTTTCTTT. Translation: CASRFTGGSEAFF. This chain joins TRBV6-6 and TRBJ1-1, with TRBD1 matching 8 bases. Trimming took 6 bases from V and 8 from J; bases not matched to a gene: 8. The CDR3 runs 13 residues. CDR1 and CDR2 from the germline V gene are MNHNY and SVGAGI (reference sequence).

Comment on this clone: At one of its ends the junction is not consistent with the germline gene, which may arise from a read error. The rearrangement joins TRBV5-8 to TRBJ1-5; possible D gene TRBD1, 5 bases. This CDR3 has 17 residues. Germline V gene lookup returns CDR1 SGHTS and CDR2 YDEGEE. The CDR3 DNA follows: TGTGCCACCAGCAAATGGAGGGGCATTACTCACAATCAGCCCCAGCATTTT. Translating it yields CATSKWRGITHNQPQHF. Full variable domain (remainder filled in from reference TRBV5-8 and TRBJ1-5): EAGVTQSPTHLIKTRGQQATLRCSPISGHTSVYWYQQALGLGLQFLLWYDEGEERNRGNFPPRFSGRQFPNYSSELNVNALELEDSALYLCATSKWRGITHNQPQHFGDGTRLSIL.

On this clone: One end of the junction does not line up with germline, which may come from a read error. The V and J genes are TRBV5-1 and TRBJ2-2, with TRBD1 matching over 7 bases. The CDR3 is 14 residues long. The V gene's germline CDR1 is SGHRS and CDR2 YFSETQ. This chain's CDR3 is CASSEQGNAGELFF. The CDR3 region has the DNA TGCGCCAGCAGCGAACAGGGGAACGCCGGGGAGCTGTTTTTT.

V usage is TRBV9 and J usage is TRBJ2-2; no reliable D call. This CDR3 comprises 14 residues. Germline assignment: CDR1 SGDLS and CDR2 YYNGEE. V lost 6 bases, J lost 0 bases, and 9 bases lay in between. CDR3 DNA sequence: TGTGCCAGCAAATCGGATCCGAACACCGGGGAGCTGTTTTTT. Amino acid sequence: CASKSDPNTGELFF.

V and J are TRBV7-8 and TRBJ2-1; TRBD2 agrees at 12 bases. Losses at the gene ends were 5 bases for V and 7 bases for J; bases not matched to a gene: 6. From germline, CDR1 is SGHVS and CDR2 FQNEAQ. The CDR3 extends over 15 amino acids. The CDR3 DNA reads TGTGCCAGCAGCCTCCTAGCGGGGGGGCATAATGAGCAGTTCTTC. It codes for CASSLLAGGHNEQFF.

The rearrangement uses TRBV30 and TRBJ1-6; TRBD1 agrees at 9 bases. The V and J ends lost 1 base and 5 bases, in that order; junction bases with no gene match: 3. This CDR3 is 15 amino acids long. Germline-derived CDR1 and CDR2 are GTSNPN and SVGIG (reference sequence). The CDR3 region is CAWSDGQGNNSPLHF. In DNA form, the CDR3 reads TGTGCCTGGAGTGACGGACAGGGGAATAATTCACCCCTCCACTTT.

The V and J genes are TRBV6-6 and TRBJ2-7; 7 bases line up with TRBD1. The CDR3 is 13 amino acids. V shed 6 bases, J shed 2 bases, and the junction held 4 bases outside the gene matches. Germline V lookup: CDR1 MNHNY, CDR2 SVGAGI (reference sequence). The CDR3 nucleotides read TGTGCCAGCAGATCGACAGGGCCCTACGAGCAGTACTTC. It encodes CASRSTGPYEQYF.

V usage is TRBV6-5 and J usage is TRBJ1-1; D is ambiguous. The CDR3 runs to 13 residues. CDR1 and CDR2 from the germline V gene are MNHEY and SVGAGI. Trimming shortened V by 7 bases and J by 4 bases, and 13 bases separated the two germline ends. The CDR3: CASKGYMVTEAFF. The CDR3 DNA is TGTGCCAGCAAGGGCTATATGGTCACTGAAGCTTTCTTT.

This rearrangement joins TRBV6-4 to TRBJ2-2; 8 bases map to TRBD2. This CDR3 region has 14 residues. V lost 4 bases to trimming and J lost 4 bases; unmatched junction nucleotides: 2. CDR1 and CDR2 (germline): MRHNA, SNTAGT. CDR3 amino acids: CASSAGTSTGELFF. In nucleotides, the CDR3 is TGTGCCAGCAGTGCCGGGACTAGCACCGGGGAGCTGTTTTTT.

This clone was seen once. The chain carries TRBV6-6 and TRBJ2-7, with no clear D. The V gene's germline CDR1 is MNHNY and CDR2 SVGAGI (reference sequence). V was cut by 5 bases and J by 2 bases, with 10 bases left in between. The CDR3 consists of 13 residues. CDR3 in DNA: TGTGCCAGCAGTCGGACCCAAACCTACGAGCAGTACTTC. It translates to CASSRTQTYEQYF.

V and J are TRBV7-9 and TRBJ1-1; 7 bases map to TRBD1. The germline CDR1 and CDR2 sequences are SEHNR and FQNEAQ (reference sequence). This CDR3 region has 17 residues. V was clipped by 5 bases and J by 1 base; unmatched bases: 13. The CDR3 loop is CASSERTGAGGNTEAFF. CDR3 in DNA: TGTGCCAGCAGCGAACGTACAGGGGCTGGAGGGAACACTGAAGCTTTCTTT. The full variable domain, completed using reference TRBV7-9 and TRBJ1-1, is DTGVSQNPRHKITKRGQNVTFRCDPISEHNRLYWYRQTLGQGPEFLTYFQNEAQLEKSRLLSDRFSAERPKGSFSTLEIQRTEQGDSAMYLCASSERTGAGGNTEAFFGQGTRLTVV.

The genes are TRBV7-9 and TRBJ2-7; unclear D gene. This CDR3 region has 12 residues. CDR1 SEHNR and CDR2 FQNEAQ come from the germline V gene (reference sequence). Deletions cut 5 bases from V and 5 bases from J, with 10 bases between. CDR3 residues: CASSTTGHEQYF. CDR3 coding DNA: TGTGCCAGCAGCACCACCGGACACGAGCAGTACTTC.

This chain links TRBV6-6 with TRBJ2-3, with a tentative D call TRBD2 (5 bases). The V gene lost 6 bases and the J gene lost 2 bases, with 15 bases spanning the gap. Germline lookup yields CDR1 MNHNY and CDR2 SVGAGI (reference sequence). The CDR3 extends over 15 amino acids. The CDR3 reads CASRSGPANTDTQYF. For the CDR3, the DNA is TGTGCCAGCAGAAGCGGACCTGCTAACACAGATACGCAGTATTTT.

This CDR3 reads CASSSTGTSRMEALHF. CDR3 sequence (DNA): TGCGCCAGCAGCTCGACCGGGACGTCAAGGATGGAAGCCCTCCACTTT. The chain links TRBV5-1 to TRBJ1-6; the D gene is possibly TRBD1 (5 bases). Trimming stripped 3 bases from V and 14 bases from J, with 24 bases between. This CDR3 comprises 16 residues. The germline CDR1 and CDR2 sequences are SGHRS and YFSETQ.

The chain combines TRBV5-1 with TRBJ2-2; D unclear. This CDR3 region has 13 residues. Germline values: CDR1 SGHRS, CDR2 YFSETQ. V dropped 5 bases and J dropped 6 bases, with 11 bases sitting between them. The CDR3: CASRQLASGELFF. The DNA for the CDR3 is TGCGCCAGCAGGCAACTTGCGTCCGGGGAGCTGTTTTTT.

The DNA for the CDR3 is TGTGCCAGCAGCCACTCTGGAAACACCATATATTTT. Residues: CASSHSGNTIYF. The chain links TRBV28 to TRBJ1-3; D call uncertain. The V end lost 6 bases, the J end lost 0 bases, and 3 bases lay between the germline ends. The germline V gene encodes CDR1 MDHEN and CDR2 SYDVKM. The CDR3 runs to 12 residues.

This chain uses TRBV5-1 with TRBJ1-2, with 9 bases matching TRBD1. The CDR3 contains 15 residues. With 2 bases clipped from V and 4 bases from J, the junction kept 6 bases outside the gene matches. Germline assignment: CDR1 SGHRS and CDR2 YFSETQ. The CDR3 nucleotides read TGCGCCAGCAGCTTAAAAACAGGGGGCCCCTATGGCTACACCTTC. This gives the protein CASSLKTGGPYGYTF.

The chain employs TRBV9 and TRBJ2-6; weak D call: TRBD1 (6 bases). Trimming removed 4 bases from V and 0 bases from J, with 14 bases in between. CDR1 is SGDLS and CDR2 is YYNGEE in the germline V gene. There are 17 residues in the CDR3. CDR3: CASSPRTANSGANVLTF. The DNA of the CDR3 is TGTGCCAGCAGCCCAAGGACAGCGAACTCTGGGGCCAACGTCCTGACTTTC.